The entry that follows covers one TCR beta chain sequence. This entry is derived from a study of technical replicates of blood from several donors. Produced via immunoSEQ multiplex PCR; TCRdb's table is partial and in-frame only. This sample has some 74,000 clones, with 80% to 95% found just once. The CDR3 totals 17 residues. Germline CDR1 is SGHAT and CDR2 is FQNNGV. With 2 bases clipped from V and 3 bases from J, the junction kept 13 bases outside the gene matches. The chain combines TRBV11-2 with TRBJ2-7, with 7 bases fitting TRBD2. The clonotype was recovered from a human donor in good health. Sequences were obtained from T cells isolated from PBMCs. CDR3 nucleotide sequence: TGTGCCAGCAGCTTACCCCTCGTGGGGCTAGCGGACTACGAGCAGTACTTC. Its protein is CASSLPLVGLADYEQYF.